These 23 T cell receptor beta chains were all obtained from the same sample, sequenced in a study of brain T cells in children with intractable seizures. The repertoire was sequenced with immunoSEQ multiplex PCR; TCRdb's copy has only in-frame clones and lacks some. The sample contains 340,000 or so clones, nearly 95% of which appear only once. Stated time point: blood from clinic visit 5 months post-surgery; TSC patient then seizure free. The input for sequencing was peripheral blood, taken more than 4 months after surgery. The receptor set was obtained from a boy in the first two years of life with tuberous sclerosis and intractable seizures.

The chain employs TRBV15 and TRBJ1-3; 7 nucleotides align to TRBD1. The CDR3 has 14 amino acids. Trimming removed 6 bases from V and 6 bases from J; junction bases left unmatched: 8. CDR1 is LNHNV and CDR2 is YYDKDF in the germline V gene (reference sequence). The CDR3 loop is CATRRAQGTNTIYF. CDR3 nucleotides: TGTGCCACCAGAAGGGCACAGGGGACAAACACCATATATTTT.

This sequence joins TRBV5-8 and TRBJ1-2; TRBD1 matches 9 bases. CDR1 is SGHTS and CDR2 is YDEGEE in the germline V gene. J lost 7 bases, V lost 0 bases, and 7 bases had no gene match. The CDR3 is 15 amino acids. The CDR3 coding sequence is TGTGCCAGCAGCTTGGTAGGACAGGGGATTCTTGGCTACACCTTC. It is translated as CASSLVGQGILGYTF.

The chain links TRBV19 to TRBJ1-5; 9 bases match TRBD1. The V and J ends lost 7 bases and 0 bases, in that order; junction bases with no gene match: 13. Germline V CDR1 and CDR2: LNHDA, SQIVND (reference sequence). This CDR3 contains 18 residues. The CDR3 nucleotides are TGTGCCAGTACCCTGAGCCCCGGGACAGGGTATAGCAATCAGCCCCAGCATTTT. Its protein product is CASTLSPGTGYSNQPQHF.

The V call is TRBV7-3, the J call TRBJ2-3; the D gene is possibly TRBD1 (5 bases). CDR1 is SGHTA and CDR2 is FQGTGA in the germline V gene. Trimming shortened V by 3 bases and J by 2 bases, and 9 bases separated the two germline ends. The CDR3 contains 14 residues. CDR3 sequence (DNA): TGTGCCAGCAGCTTCCAGGGTGACACAGATACGCAGTATTTT. This encodes CASSFQGDTDTQYF.

V and J are TRBV28 and TRBJ1-2, with a tentative D call TRBD1 (5 bases). V was cut by 6 bases and J by 6 bases, with 23 bases left in between. This CDR3 region has 16 residues. Germline-derived CDR1 and CDR2 are MDHEN and SYDVKM. The CDR3 is CASSASGTGIRNGYTF. CDR3 coding DNA: TGTGCCAGCAGCGCGTCCGGGACGGGTATTCGGAATGGCTACACCTTC.

This rearrangement joins TRBV4-1 to TRBJ2-7; perhaps TRBD1 as D (6 bases). Trimming took 3 bases from V and 6 from J, leaving 15 bases between them. The CDR3 covers 14 residues. CDR1 and CDR2 from the germline V gene are MGHRA and YSYEKL. The CDR3 DNA sequence: TGCGCCAGCAGCCAGCGGACAGACCGCGGCGAGCAGTACTTC. Translated: CASSQRTDRGEQYF.

Worth noting for this clone: The same CDR3 arises from other DNA sequences in this sample as well. This chain joins TRBV5-1 and TRBJ1-1; D is ambiguous. Germline CDR1 SGHRS, CDR2 YFSETQ. With 0 bases removed from V and 0 bases from J, the gap between germline ends came to 6 bases. The CDR3 spans 14 residues. The CDR3 is CASSLVAMNTEAFF. CDR3 bases: TGCGCCAGCAGCTTGGTAGCTATGAACACTGAAGCTTTCTTT.

The chain uses TRBV12-3 or TRBV12-4 and TRBJ1-2, with unresolved D. Trimming stripped 3 bases from V and 6 bases from J, with 11 bases between. This CDR3 region has 13 residues. The CDR3 DNA reads as TGTGCCAGCAGTTTCGGAGGGAAGAATGGCTACACCTTC. It is translated as CASSFGGKNGYTF.

This sequence joins TRBV11-3 and TRBJ2-5, with 12 nucleotides matching TRBD2. V dropped 5 bases and J dropped 4; count of bases not matched to a gene: 5. CDR3 length: 15 amino acids. Per the germline V gene, CDR1 is SGHNT and CDR2 is YENEEA. CDR3 nucleotide sequence: TGTGCCAGCAGCCCGCCGGGACTAGCGGGAGAGACCCAGTACTTC. It is translated as CASSPPGLAGETQYF.

The chain employs TRBV6-5 and TRBJ1-4; a weak D match, TRBD1 (5 bases). This CDR3 spans 15 amino acids. Germline-derived CDR1 and CDR2 are MNHEY and SVGAGI. V lost 6 bases to trimming and J lost 3 bases, with 14 bases between them. CDR3 residues: CASRGLGRSNEKLFF. Here the CDR3 DNA reads TGTGCCAGCAGGGGGCTGGGGAGATCTAATGAAAAACTGTTTTTT.

The chain joins TRBV30 to TRBJ1-1, with D tentatively TRBD1 (6 bases). This CDR3 spans 14 amino acids. Trimming left V 2 bases short and J 4 bases short, with 14 bases between. CDR1 is GTSNPN and CDR2 is SVGIG in the germline V gene (reference sequence). The CDR3 DNA is TGTGCCTGGAGTCGAAAGGGGGGAGGCACTGAAGCTTTCTTT. Translating it yields CAWSRKGGGTEAFF.

The V gene is TRBV18, the J gene TRBJ2-7; D may be TRBD1 (6 bases). The V gene's germline CDR1 is KGHSH and CDR2 LQKENI. The CDR3 sequence is 13 residues long. The ends were cut back, 4 bases at V and 3 bases at J, with 10 bases in the middle. The CDR3 DNA follows: TGTGCCAGCTCACGGGGACAAATCTACGAGCAGTACTTC. This codes for CASSRGQIYEQYF. Full variable domain (rest looked up from reference TRBV18 and TRBJ2-7): NAGVMQNPRHLVRRRGQEARLRCSPMKGHSHVYWYRQLPEEGLKFMVYLQKENIIDESGMPKERFSAEFPKEGPSILRIQQVVRGDSAAYFCASSRGQIYEQYFGPGTRLTVT.

This rearrangement joins TRBV12-3 or TRBV12-4 to TRBJ1-1; unclear D gene. The CDR3 covers 11 residues. Trimming stripped 1 base from V and 11 bases from J, with 8 bases between. Written as DNA, the CDR3 is TGTGCCAGCAGTTTAGGTGGGATGGCTTTCTTT. Residues: CASSLGGMAFF.

The gene calls are TRBV6-1 and TRBJ1-5; D possibly corresponds to TRBD1 (5 bases). The CDR3 is 16 residues long. V was clipped by 2 bases and J by 4 bases, with 15 bases between them. Germline CDR1 is MNHNS and CDR2 is SASEGT. CDR3 in amino acids: CASSEWSGPPNQPQHF. CDR3 nucleotides: TGTGCCAGCAGTGAATGGTCGGGGCCACCAAATCAGCCCCAGCATTTT.

The chain employs TRBV7-9 and TRBJ2-3, with TRBD2 matching over 8 bases. The CDR3 contains 14 residues. Germline V gene data show CDR1 as SEHNR and CDR2 as FQNEAQ (reference sequence). The V and J ends lost 4 bases and 5 bases, in that order; junction bases with no gene match: 5. The chain's CDR3 is CASSSRGEVDTQYF. In DNA, the CDR3 is TGTGCCAGCAGCTCGCGGGGGGAGGTAGATACGCAGTATTTT.

The genes are TRBV11-2 and TRBJ2-7, with 7 bases that match TRBD2. The CDR3 loop spans 15 amino acids. CDR1 and CDR2 (germline): SGHAT, FQNNGV. Losses at the gene ends were 5 bases for V and 6 bases for J; bases not matched to a gene: 13. As DNA, the CDR3 is TGTGCCAGCAGCGTCGAACGGGGGAGCGGGGCCGAGCAGTACTTC. It translates to CASSVERGSGAEQYF.

V is TRBV7-3 and J is TRBJ2-1; tentatively, D is TRBD1 or TRBD2 (6 bases each). CDR3 size: 15 residues. V lost 1 base and J lost 5, with 12 bases in between. Germline loops: CDR1 SGHTA, CDR2 FQGTGA. CDR3 sequence (DNA): TGTGCCAGCAGCTTAAAGGGGGGAGCAGACAATGAGCAGTTCTTC. Translation: CASSLKGGADNEQFF.

The chain uses TRBV13 and TRBJ2-7; D might be TRBD2 (6 bases). V was clipped by 3 bases and J by 3 bases, with 9 bases between them. The germline CDR1 and CDR2 sequences are PRHDT and FYEKMQ (reference sequence). The CDR3 length is 13 residues. The CDR3: CASSFSGVYEQYF. The CDR3, as DNA: TGTGCCAGCAGCTTCTCGGGAGTCTACGAGCAGTACTTC.

CDR3 loop: CASSGRGSGFRRDNEQFF. CDR3 coding DNA: TGTGCCAGCAGCGGGCGGGGGAGCGGGTTTAGGAGGGACAATGAGCAGTTCTTC. V and J are TRBV7-2 and TRBJ2-1, with TRBD2 matching over 7 bases. Trimming at V came to 5 bases and at J to 5 bases, leaving 18 bases not matched to a gene. CDR3 size: 18 residues. Germline CDR1 and CDR2: SGHTA and FQGNSA.

The chain carries TRBV15 and TRBJ2-1; a weak D match, TRBD1 (5 bases). Germline V gene lookup returns CDR1 LNHNV and CDR2 YYDKDF (reference sequence). Trimming stripped 3 bases from V and 0 bases from J, with 6 bases between. The CDR3 runs 14 residues. CDR3 DNA: TGTGCCACCAGCAGCGACAGCTCCTACAATGAGCAGTTCTTC. This sequence encodes CATSSDSSYNEQFF.

V usage is TRBV19 and J usage is TRBJ1-5, with D perhaps TRBD1 (6 bases). V was clipped by 5 bases and J by 0 bases, with 23 bases between them. The germline V gene has CDR1 LNHDA and CDR2 SQIVND (reference sequence). CDR3 size: 19 residues. The CDR3 region has the DNA TGTGCCAGTAGTTCCACATCCACAGGGACGAGGCATAGCAATCAGCCCCAGCATTTT. Translation: CASSSTSTGTRHSNQPQHF.

In nucleotides, the CDR3 is TGTGCCAGCAGTTACGGGGGGAAGAACACTGAAGCTTTCTTT. Translating it yields CASSYGGKNTEAFF. The rearrangement links TRBV6-5 to TRBJ1-1; the D gene is possibly TRBD1 (5 bases). This CDR3 contains 14 residues. Germline V CDR1 and CDR2: MNHEY, SVGAGI. With 2 bases removed from V and 1 base from J, the gap between germline ends came to 8 bases.

As to this clone: Other DNA sequences in this specimen translate into the identical CDR3. The gene calls are TRBV11-2 and TRBJ1-1; 9 bases agree with TRBD1. This CDR3 is 14 amino acids long. The trim removed 5 bases at V and 4 bases at J, leaving 5 bases unmatched. The V gene's germline CDR1 is SGHAT and CDR2 FQNNGV. DNA of the CDR3: TGTGCCAGCAGCCCGACGACAGGGGGCACTGAAGCTTTCTTT. This gives the protein CASSPTTGGTEAFF.